This TCR beta chain originates from a study of blood T cell repertoires in COVID-19. Study overall: Donors in the United States, Italy and Spain gave samples during acute or convalescent COVID-19. Sample material is recorded as cDNA or gDNA derived from T cells, B-cell-depleted T cells, or PBMCs.

Per germline, CDR1 KGHSH and CDR2 LQKENI. The CDR3 extends over 15 amino acids. V was pared by 3 bases and J by 0 bases, with 9 bases between. Original processing methods: It was from reference gene primer amplification that nucleated cell counts were estimated. Assay: immunoSEQ multiplex PCR; the TCRdb copy retains only in-frame clones and omits some. Clonal size and the V and J genes are those of that table, whereas D and trimming came from the DNA. The table records hundreds of thousands of clones, around nine tenths of them present only once. The source of this sequence is a woman under 30 who had recovered from COVID-19. The sequenced material came from peripheral blood. The chain uses TRBV18 and TRBJ1-5; D is unresolved. This CDR3 reads CASSPEINSNQPQHF. DNA for the CDR3: TGTGCCAGCTCACCCGAGATTAATAGCAATCAGCCCCAGCATTTT.